These 16 T cell receptor beta chains came from one sample sequenced in a study of cytomegalovirus exposure and HLA in healthy donors. 13 Jbeta primers and 60 Vbeta primers were used for the PCR. Produced via immunoSEQ multiplex PCR; TCRdb's table is partial and in-frame only. The sample lists about 150,000 clones, 8.9% occurring once. The sequenced sample consisted of PBMCs. These receptors came from a woman between 40 and 50 years old in good health and CMV-seropositive.

V gene TRBV4-2 combines with J gene TRBJ2-3; a weak D match, TRBD1 (5 bases). Germline CDR1 is LGHNA and CDR2 is YNFKEQ. The germline V and J ends were trimmed by 0 bases and 2 bases, with 18 bases remaining between them. The CDR3 length is 18 residues. The CDR3 DNA reads as TGTGCCAGCAGCCAAGATCTGGGGCGCGAACTCGCCACAGATACGCAGTATTTT. Translating gives CASSQDLGRELATDTQYF.

This clone was seen a handful of times. The V and J genes are TRBV10-1 and TRBJ2-5; 7 nucleotides line up with TRBD2. Looked up from germline, CDR1 is WNHNN and CDR2 is SYGVQD (reference sequence). After removal of 0 bases from V and 5 bases from J, the junction contained 0 bases not matched to a gene. This CDR3 spans 13 amino acids. CDR3 sequence (DNA): TGCGCCAGCAGTGAGTCGCGGGGGGAGACCCAGTACTTC. This gives the protein CASSESRGETQYF.

This clone was detected a few times. The rearrangement joins TRBV10-1 to TRBJ2-7; TRBD1 aligns across 7 bases. The CDR3 is 15 amino acids. The trim removed 0 bases at V and 3 bases at J, leaving 5 bases unmatched. CDR1 and CDR2 from the germline V gene are WNHNN and SYGVQD (reference sequence). The CDR3 loop is CASSESPGQHYEQYF. As DNA, the CDR3 is TGCGCCAGCAGTGAGTCTCCGGGACAGCACTACGAGCAGTACTTC.

The V call is TRBV7-9, the J call TRBJ2-2; D remains ambiguous. Germline V lookup: CDR1 SEHNR, CDR2 FQNEAQ (reference sequence). The germline V and J ends were trimmed by 0 bases and 1 base, with 6 bases remaining between them. CDR3 length: 15 amino acids. CDR3 sequence reads: CASSLAFRNTGELFF. Here the CDR3 DNA reads TGTGCCAGCAGCTTAGCGTTCAGGAACACCGGGGAGCTGTTTTTT.

This clone has ten or more counts. This chain connects TRBV4-2 to TRBJ2-2; weak D call: TRBD1 (5 bases). V was clipped by 4 bases and J by 3 bases, with 9 bases between them. The length of the CDR3 is 14 residues. Germline V gives CDR1 LGHNA, CDR2 YNFKEQ. The CDR3 spells CASSPTGYTGELFF. The CDR3 DNA reads TGTGCCAGCAGCCCCACAGGCTACACCGGGGAGCTGTTTTTT.

The rearrangement links TRBV5-6 to TRBJ2-3; D is undetermined. Germline CDR1 SGHDT, CDR2 YYEEEE. V dropped 5 bases and J dropped 2 bases, with 6 bases sitting between them. The length of the CDR3 is 12 residues. CDR3 sequence reads: CASSLDTDTQYF. In nucleotides, the CDR3 is TGTGCCAGCAGTTTAGACACAGATACGCAGTATTTT.

The chain couples TRBV7-8 to TRBJ2-4, with 7 positions matching TRBD2. The CDR3 contains 16 residues. V dropped 5 bases and J dropped 0; count of bases not matched to a gene: 7. Germline V gene data show CDR1 as SGHVS and CDR2 as FQNEAQ. CDR3 DNA sequence: TGTGCCAGCAGCGGCCGAGCGGGGATAGCCAAAAACATTCAGTACTTC. This sequence encodes CASSGRAGIAKNIQYF.

This clone was seen only a few times. V is TRBV4-1 and J is TRBJ2-3, with D unresolved. CDR3 length: 13 residues. The germline V gene has CDR1 MGHRA and CDR2 YSYEKL. V was pared by 0 bases and J by 8 bases, with 9 bases between. CDR3 coding DNA: TGCGCCAGCAGCCAAGAGGTGGCAACTACGCAGTATTTT. Translating gives CASSQEVATTQYF.

V and J are TRBV7-3 and TRBJ2-3, with D maybe TRBD1 (5 bases). The germline V and J ends were trimmed by 1 base and 6 bases, with 11 bases remaining between them. The CDR3 is 14 amino acids. CDR1 and CDR2 from the germline V gene are SGHTA and FQGTGA. The CDR3 DNA reads as TGTGCCAGCAGCTTAAGCAGGGTTGGGGATACGCAGTATTTT. This sequence encodes CASSLSRVGDTQYF.

This clone showed up just a few times. The chain links TRBV19 to TRBJ1-4; a weak D match, TRBD1 (6 bases). Germline loops: CDR1 LNHDA, CDR2 SQIVND (reference sequence). Trimming stripped 9 bases from V and 4 bases from J, with 12 bases between. The CDR3 has 13 amino acids. The CDR3 is CASHGQFNEKLFF. In DNA, the CDR3 is TGTGCCAGCCATGGACAGTTTAATGAAAAACTGTTTTTT.

This CDR3 is CASSVGGGSGVILSYEQYF. In DNA, the CDR3 is TGTGCCAGCAGCGTAGGGGGGGGGAGCGGGGTAATCCTCTCCTACGAGCAGTACTTC. The rearrangement uses TRBV9 and TRBJ2-7; 7 bases match TRBD2. CDR1 and CDR2 (germline): SGDLS, YYNGEE. The V and J ends lost 0 bases and 0 bases, in that order; junction bases with no gene match: 15. CDR3 length equals 19 residues.

A few counts support this clone. This sample includes further DNA sequences coding for the same CDR3. The genes are TRBV6-1 and TRBJ1-2; no firm D call. CDR1 and CDR2 (germline): MNHNS, SASEGT. V lost 1 base and J 4 bases, leaving 10 bases between the germline ends. The CDR3 consists of 14 residues. The CDR3: CASSEGSRGYGYTF. The DNA for the CDR3 is TGTGCCAGCAGTGAAGGGAGCCGAGGCTATGGCTACACCTTC.

A few counts support this clone. The genes are TRBV25-1 and TRBJ2-7; TRBD1 agrees at 9 bases. The CDR3 consists of 14 residues. Per germline, CDR1 MGHDK and CDR2 SYGVNS. J gave up 6 bases and V 5 bases, and 8 bases lay outside the gene matches. The CDR3 bases are TGTGCCAGCAGTCGGGACAGGGACTTGAGCGAGCAGTACTTC. Amino acid sequence: CASSRDRDLSEQYF.

This clone was seen only a few times. The DNA of the CDR3 is TGTGCCAGCAGCGTAGGTGGTAGCTGGGCAGATACGCAGTATTTT. This encodes CASSVGGSWADTQYF. The chain uses TRBV9 and TRBJ2-3; D is undetermined. This CDR3 has 15 amino acids. V dropped 0 bases and J dropped 4 bases, with 12 bases sitting between them. CDR1 is SGDLS and CDR2 is YYNGEE in the germline V gene.

In this sample, this clone turned up a few times. The genes are TRBV15 and TRBJ2-1, with a possible D match to TRBD2 (6 bases). Trimming shortened V by 0 bases and J by 3 bases, and 12 bases separated the two germline ends. The CDR3 spans 16 residues. The V gene's germline CDR1 is LNHNV and CDR2 YYDKDF (reference sequence). The CDR3, as DNA: TGTGCCACCAGCAGAGATCCGGGGCGGGACTACAATGAGCAGTTCTTC. Encoded protein: CATSRDPGRDYNEQFF.

This clone was observed a handful of times. The V and J genes are TRBV6-5 and TRBJ2-6; D unclear. The V end was cut by 6 bases, the J end by 3 bases, with 6 bases between. CDR1 is MNHEY, CDR2 SVGAGI, per germline. This CDR3 region has 13 residues. The CDR3 here is CASRPGGANVLTF. In DNA, the CDR3 is TGTGCCAGCAGACCCGGTGGGGCCAACGTCCTGACTTTC.